This T cell receptor (beta chain) is from a study of tissue T cells after allogeneic stem cell transplantation. Points from the study as a whole: The study did not identify alloreactive or antigen-specific tissue TCRs, and some clones might be persisting host cells.

Retrospectively chosen non-transplant comparators had other cancers and at least five gastrointestinal samples, without known gastrointestinal disease. About this clone: What it binds is unknown.

Data came from immunoSEQ multiplex PCR; TCRdb stores just in-frame clones and leaves some out. The sample includes some 4,900 clones, over 60% of them seen just once. The germline V and J ends were trimmed by 5 bases and 5 bases, with 9 bases remaining between them. Germline V gene lookup returns CDR1 SQVTM and CDR2 ANQGSEA. The CDR3 is made up of 12 amino acids. The clonotype originates from a female donor of 60 years or more with lung cancer. The J gene is TRBJ1-4, the V gene TRBV29-1, with TRBD1 as a possible D gene (5 bases). Source: tissue from the colon, taken at autopsy. The CDR3 sequence is CSVLGRNEKLFF. CDR3 DNA: TGCAGCGTTTTGGGGCGGAATGAAAAACTGTTTTTT.